This TCR beta chain is drawn from a study of radiation and T cells in renal cell carcinoma. Sequencing used immunoSEQ multiplex PCR; TCRdb keeps in-frame clones, though not all of them. The sample lists 130,000 to 150,000 clones, 88% occurring once. The time point is: baseline pretreatment blood. Treatment here: 15 Gy SBRT to primary tumor, nephrectomy 4 weeks later. V was cut by 4 bases and J by 0 bases, with 8 bases left in between. The CDR3 totals 15 residues. Germline V gives CDR1 SGDLS, CDR2 YYNGEE. Material: blood, obtained from a patient whose treatment included radiotherapy and nephrectomy. The TCR originated in a woman aged 45-59 years with renal cell carcinoma. The chain carries TRBV9 and TRBJ2-6; maybe TRBD2 (5 bases). The CDR3 protein is CASSPAGSGANVLTF. In DNA, the CDR3 is TGTGCCAGCAGCCCTGCGGGCTCTGGGGCCAACGTCCTGACTTTC.